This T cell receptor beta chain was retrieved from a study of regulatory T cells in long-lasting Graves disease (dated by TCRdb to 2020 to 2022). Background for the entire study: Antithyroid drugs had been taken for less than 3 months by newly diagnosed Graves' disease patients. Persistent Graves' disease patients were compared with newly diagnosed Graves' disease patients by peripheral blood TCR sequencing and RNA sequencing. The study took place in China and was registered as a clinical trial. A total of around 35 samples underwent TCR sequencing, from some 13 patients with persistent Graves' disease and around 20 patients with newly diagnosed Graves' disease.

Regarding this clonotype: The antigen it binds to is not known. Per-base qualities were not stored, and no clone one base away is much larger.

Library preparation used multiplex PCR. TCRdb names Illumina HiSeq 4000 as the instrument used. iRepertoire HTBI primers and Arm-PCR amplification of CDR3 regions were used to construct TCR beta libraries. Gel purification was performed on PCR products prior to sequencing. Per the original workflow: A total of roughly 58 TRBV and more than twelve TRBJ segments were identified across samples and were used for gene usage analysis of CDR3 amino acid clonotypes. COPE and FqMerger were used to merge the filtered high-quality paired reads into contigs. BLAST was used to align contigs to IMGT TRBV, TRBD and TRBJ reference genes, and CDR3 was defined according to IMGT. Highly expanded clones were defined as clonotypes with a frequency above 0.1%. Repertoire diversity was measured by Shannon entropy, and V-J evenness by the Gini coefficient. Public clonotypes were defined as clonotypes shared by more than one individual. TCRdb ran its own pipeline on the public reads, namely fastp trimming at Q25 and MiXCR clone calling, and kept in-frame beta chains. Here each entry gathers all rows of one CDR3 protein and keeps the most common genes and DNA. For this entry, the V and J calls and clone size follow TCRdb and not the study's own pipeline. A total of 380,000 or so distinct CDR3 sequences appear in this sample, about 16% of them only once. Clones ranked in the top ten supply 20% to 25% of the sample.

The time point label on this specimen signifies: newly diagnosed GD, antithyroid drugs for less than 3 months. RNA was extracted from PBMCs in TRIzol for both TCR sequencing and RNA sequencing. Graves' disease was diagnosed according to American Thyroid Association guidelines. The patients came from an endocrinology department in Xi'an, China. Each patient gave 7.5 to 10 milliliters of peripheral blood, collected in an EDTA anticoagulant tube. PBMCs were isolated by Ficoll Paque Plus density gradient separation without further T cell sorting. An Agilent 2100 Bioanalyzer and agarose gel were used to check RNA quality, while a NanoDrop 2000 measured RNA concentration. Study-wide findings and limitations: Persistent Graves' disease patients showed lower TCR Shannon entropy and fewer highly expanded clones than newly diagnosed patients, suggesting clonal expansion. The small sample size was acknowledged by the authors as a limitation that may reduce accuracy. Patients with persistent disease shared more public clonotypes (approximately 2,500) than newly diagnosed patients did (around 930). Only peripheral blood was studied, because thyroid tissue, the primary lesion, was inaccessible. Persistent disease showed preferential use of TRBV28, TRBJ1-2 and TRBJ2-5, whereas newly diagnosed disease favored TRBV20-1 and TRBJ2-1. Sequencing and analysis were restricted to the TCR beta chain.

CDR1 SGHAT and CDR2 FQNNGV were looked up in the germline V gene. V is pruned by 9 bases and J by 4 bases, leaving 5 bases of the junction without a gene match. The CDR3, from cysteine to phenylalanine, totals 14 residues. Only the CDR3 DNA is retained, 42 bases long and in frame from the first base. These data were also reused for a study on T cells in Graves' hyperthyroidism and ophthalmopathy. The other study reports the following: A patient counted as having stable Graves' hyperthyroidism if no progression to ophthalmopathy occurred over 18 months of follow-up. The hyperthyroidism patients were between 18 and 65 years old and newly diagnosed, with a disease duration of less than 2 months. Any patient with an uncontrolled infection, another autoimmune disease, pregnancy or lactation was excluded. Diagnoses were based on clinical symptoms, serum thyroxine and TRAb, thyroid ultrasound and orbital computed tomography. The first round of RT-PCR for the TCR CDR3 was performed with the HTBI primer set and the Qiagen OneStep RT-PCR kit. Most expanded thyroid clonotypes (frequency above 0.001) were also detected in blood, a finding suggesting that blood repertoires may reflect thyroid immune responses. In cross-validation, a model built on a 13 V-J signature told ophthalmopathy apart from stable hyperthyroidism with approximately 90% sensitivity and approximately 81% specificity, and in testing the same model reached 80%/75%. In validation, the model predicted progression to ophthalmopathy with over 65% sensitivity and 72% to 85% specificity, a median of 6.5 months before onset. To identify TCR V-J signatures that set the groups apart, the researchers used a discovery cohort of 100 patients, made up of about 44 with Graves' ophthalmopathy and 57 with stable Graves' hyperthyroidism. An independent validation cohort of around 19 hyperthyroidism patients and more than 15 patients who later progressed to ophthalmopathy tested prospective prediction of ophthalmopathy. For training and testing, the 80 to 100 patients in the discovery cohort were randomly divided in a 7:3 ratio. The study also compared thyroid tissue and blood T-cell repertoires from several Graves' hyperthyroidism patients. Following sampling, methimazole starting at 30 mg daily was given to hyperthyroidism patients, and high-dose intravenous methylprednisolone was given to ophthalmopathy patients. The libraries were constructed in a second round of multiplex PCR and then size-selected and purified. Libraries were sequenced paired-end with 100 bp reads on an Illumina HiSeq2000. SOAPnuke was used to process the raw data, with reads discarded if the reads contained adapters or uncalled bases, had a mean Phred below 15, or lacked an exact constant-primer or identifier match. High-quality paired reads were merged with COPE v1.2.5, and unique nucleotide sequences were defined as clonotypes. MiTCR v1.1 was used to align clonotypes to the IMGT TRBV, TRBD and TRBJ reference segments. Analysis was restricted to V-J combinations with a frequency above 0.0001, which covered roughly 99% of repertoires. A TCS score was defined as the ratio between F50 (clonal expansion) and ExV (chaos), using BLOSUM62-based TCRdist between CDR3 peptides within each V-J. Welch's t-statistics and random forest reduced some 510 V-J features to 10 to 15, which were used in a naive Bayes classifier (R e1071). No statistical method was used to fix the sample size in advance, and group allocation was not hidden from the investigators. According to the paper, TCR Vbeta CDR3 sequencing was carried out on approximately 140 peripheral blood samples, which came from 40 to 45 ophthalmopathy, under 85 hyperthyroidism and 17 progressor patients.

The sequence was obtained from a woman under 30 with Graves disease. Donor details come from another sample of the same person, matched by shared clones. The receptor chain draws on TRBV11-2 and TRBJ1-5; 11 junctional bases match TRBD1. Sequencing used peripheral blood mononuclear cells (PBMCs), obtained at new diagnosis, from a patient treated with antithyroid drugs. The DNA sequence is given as TGTGCCAGTAGGACAGGGGGCCCGAATCAGCCCCAGCATTTT. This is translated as CASRTGGPNQPQHF.